The 16 T cell receptor beta chains in this list originate from one sample, sequenced in a study of blood T cell repertoires in COVID-19. Using immunoSEQ multiplex PCR, the repertoire was profiled, and TCRdb retains in-frame clones only, with some absent. The sample has around 300,000 clones; around nine tenths are singletons. The sample consisted of peripheral blood. These receptors were obtained from a man between 45 and 60 years old with acute or convalescent COVID-19.

This chain joins TRBV9 and TRBJ2-7; 8 bases are shared with TRBD1. Germline loops: CDR1 SGDLS, CDR2 YYNGEE. With 4 bases clipped from V and 6 bases from J, the junction kept 6 bases outside the gene matches. The CDR3 consists of 13 residues. CDR3 nucleotides: TGTGCCAGCAGCACGGACAGGGTGGGCGAGCAGTACTTC. Its translation: CASSTDRVGEQYF.

The V call is TRBV4-1, the J call TRBJ1-4; 8 bases fit TRBD1. This CDR3 has 15 amino acids. J lost 6 bases, V lost 6 bases, and 9 bases had no gene match. Germline V gene sequence: CDR1 MGHRA, CDR2 YSYEKL. CDR3 in DNA: TGCGCCAGCAGAAGCCGCGGGACAGGTTATGAAAAACTGTTTTTT. Its protein product is CASRSRGTGYEKLFF.

The genes are TRBV5-4 and TRBJ2-5; D possibly corresponds to TRBD1 (6 bases). V lost 2 bases to trimming and J lost 1 base, with 9 bases between them. CDR3 length equals 14 residues. Germline V gene lookup returns CDR1 SGHNT and CDR2 YYREEE (reference sequence). Written as DNA, the CDR3 is TGTGCCAGCAGCTTAAGGGACATCCAAGAGACCCAGTACTTC. Amino acid sequence: CASSLRDIQETQYF.

The chain employs TRBV3-1 (or the pseudogene TRBV3-2) and TRBJ2-5; the D gene is possibly TRBD2 (6 bases). CDR1 and CDR2 (germline): LGHDT, YNNKEL (reference sequence). The CDR3 sequence is 16 residues long. V dropped 3 bases and J dropped 1 base, with 15 bases sitting between them. CDR3 region: CASSQVARGPQETQYF. The CDR3 DNA is TGTGCCAGCAGCCAGGTCGCGCGGGGACCCCAAGAGACCCAGTACTTC.

The chain links TRBV3-1 (or the pseudogene TRBV3-2) to TRBJ2-3; 11 nucleotides agree with TRBD2. With 0 bases clipped from V and 2 bases from J, the junction kept 7 bases outside the gene matches. The CDR3 consists of 18 residues. Looked up from germline, CDR1 is LGHDT and CDR2 is YNNKEL (reference sequence). CDR3 sequence reads: CASSQDELAGGVTDTQYF. In DNA form, the CDR3 reads TGTGCCAGCAGCCAAGATGAGCTAGCGGGGGGCGTCACAGATACGCAGTATTTT.

The genes are TRBV4-2 and TRBJ2-2; D is ambiguous. Germline CDR1 reads LGHNA; CDR2 reads YNFKEQ. Deletions cut 6 bases from V and 6 bases from J, with 11 bases between. The CDR3 totals 13 residues. DNA of the CDR3: TGTGCCAGCAGTCCGCCCACGGCCGGGGAGCTGTTTTTT. This translates into CASSPPTAGELFF.

V and J are TRBV10-3 and TRBJ1-5, with 8 bases fitting TRBD1. V was pared by 6 bases and J by 7 bases, with 8 bases of the junction left unmatched. This CDR3 has 14 residues. CDR1 is ENHRY and CDR2 is SYGVKD in the germline V gene. Here the CDR3 DNA reads TGTGCCATCAGGGAGACAGGGGTGGGGCAGCCCCAGCATTTT. Protein product: CAIRETGVGQPQHF.

A few counts support this clone. This CDR3 is CASRFNTRGWPQHF. CDR3 sequence (DNA): TGTGCAAGTCGCTTTAATACCAGGGGGTGGCCCCAGCATTTT. J is TRBJ1-5 and V is TRBV12-2; the table's D call, TRBD1, has no DNA check behind it. TRBV12-2 is designated a pseudogene. There are 14 residues in the CDR3.

Concerning this clone: Since a much larger clone is just one base distant, this may be a read error. Other DNA sequences in this sample translate to the same CDR3. The chain carries TRBV6-1 and TRBJ2-7; no reliable D call. The CDR3 totals 11 residues. The germline CDR1 and CDR2 sequences are MNHNS and SASEGT. The germline V and J ends were trimmed by 3 bases and 3 bases, with 3 bases remaining between them. In DNA form, the CDR3 reads TGTGCCAGCAGTGACAACTACGAGCAGTACTTC. Protein sequence: CASSDNYEQYF.

The chain links TRBV4-1 to TRBJ2-1; weak D call: TRBD2 (5 bases). CDR1 MGHRA and CDR2 YSYEKL come from the germline V gene. Trimming pared 4 bases from V and 10 bases from J, leaving 17 bases between. The CDR3 is made up of 14 amino acids. The CDR3 coding sequence is TGCGCCAGCAGCCGACCGTCGGAGGTACTCGAGCAGTTCTTC. Its translation: CASSRPSEVLEQFF.

In this sample, this clone turned up once. V and J are TRBV27 and TRBJ1-1; D might be TRBD1 (5 bases). Trimming shortened V by 5 bases and J by 5 bases, and 15 bases separated the two germline ends. The CDR3 spans 14 residues. Per the germline V gene, CDR1 is MNHEY and CDR2 is SMNVEV (reference sequence). For the CDR3, the DNA is TGTGCCAGCAGTCCGGTGGGGGGTTTTACTGAAGCTTTCTTT. Residues: CASSPVGGFTEAFF.

This chain links TRBV7-9 with TRBJ1-4; the D is unclear. Trimming cost V 2 bases and J 4 bases, with 5 bases left between them. Germline assignment: CDR1 SEHNR and CDR2 FQNEAQ (reference sequence). This CDR3 has 13 residues. This CDR3 is CASSLSLNEKLFF. The CDR3 nucleotides are TGTGCCAGCAGCTTATCTCTTAATGAAAAACTGTTTTTT.

V and J are TRBV7-9 and TRBJ2-2, with D possibly matching TRBD1 (5 bases). The CDR3 has 14 residues. Germline CDR1 and CDR2: SEHNR and FQNEAQ (reference sequence). V was clipped by 2 bases and J by 7 bases, with 11 bases between them. The CDR3 here is CASSLRGQGGELFF. The CDR3 DNA sequence: TGTGCCAGCAGCTTACGCGGCCAGGGCGGGGAGCTGTTTTTT.

The chain's CDR3 is CASRRLAGYNEQFF. CDR3 coding DNA: TGTGCCAGCCGAAGGCTAGCGGGATACAATGAGCAGTTCTTC. The genes are TRBV7-2 and TRBJ2-1; 9 nucleotides agree with TRBD2. The V gene's germline CDR1 is SGHTA and CDR2 FQGNSA. This CDR3 contains 14 residues. V shed 8 bases, J shed 4 bases, and the junction held 6 bases outside the gene matches. Looking up the rest from reference TRBV7-2 and TRBJ2-1 gives the full variable domain: GAGVSQSPSNKVTEKGKDVELRCDPISGHTALYWYRQSLGQGLEFLIYFQGNSAPDKSGLPSDRFSAERTGGSVSTLTIQRTQQEDSAVYLCASRRLAGYNEQFFGPGTRLTVL.

This clone was seen only once. This sequence joins TRBV5-6 and TRBJ1-1, with unresolved D. Germline CDR1 reads SGHDT; CDR2 reads YYEEEE. V shed 2 bases and J shed 3 bases, with 11 bases lying between them. CDR3 length: 14 residues. The CDR3 is CASSFGARDTEAFF. In nucleotides, the CDR3 is TGTGCCAGCAGCTTCGGAGCACGGGACACTGAAGCTTTCTTT.

This clone was seen just once. The chain has TRBV27 and TRBJ2-7, with TRBD1 identical over 7 bases. V gave up 5 bases and J gave up 3 bases; unmatched junction bases: 13. Germline V gene sequence: CDR1 MNHEY, CDR2 SMNVEV (reference sequence). The CDR3 runs 16 residues. The CDR3 loop reads CASSPSMGQYFYEQYF. The CDR3 nucleotides are TGTGCCAGCAGTCCCTCGATGGGACAGTACTTCTACGAGCAGTACTTC.